This T cell receptor (beta chain) was identified during a study of neurological immune-mediated disorders. This clonotype was found many times. Unmatched junction bases numbered 6, after V lost 5 bases and J lost 3 bases. The CDR3 covers 15 residues. Per germline, CDR1 LNHNV and CDR2 YYDKDF (reference sequence). Each TCR transcript was tagged with a 10-nucleotide random UMI during 5'RACE. TCRdb redid the calling of the 5' RACE reads with MiXCR, one entry per CDR3 protein. The data show more than 40,000 distinct CDR3 sequences, with roughly 13% seen just once and approximately 10% held by the top ten. This sample's time point: longitudinal time-point 3.

The V gene is TRBV15, the J gene TRBJ1-5; 8 bases fit TRBD1. Sample: PBMCs. This clonotype was sampled from a male donor with HTLV-1-associated myelopathy (HAM/TSP). The CDR3 DNA reads TGTGCCACCAGCCGCGACAGGGGCGTCAATCAGCCCCAGCATTTT. As protein: CATSRDRGVNQPQHF.